This TCR beta chain was recorded in a study of T cells expressing NK-cell markers. The CDR3 runs to 16 residues. Germline V gene lookup returns CDR1 MNHEY and CDR2 SVGEGT. Study conclusions and caveats: HCMV specificity of expanded NKG2C+ T cell clones remained unclear.

Template switching by 5'RACE with UMIs generated the TCR beta cDNA. TCRdb processed the 5' RACE reads again and assigns one entry to each CDR3 protein, with no DNA. The sample data list about 260,000 distinct CDR3 sequences. As regards this clonotype: What it binds is unknown.

This TCR came from a man aged 18 to 30 in good health. The sample taken for sequencing was blood T cells: a sorted CD56 or NKG2C T cell subset, CD4+ or CD8+ T cells, or bulk PBMC T cells (not recorded which). The chain joins TRBV6-2 or TRBV6-3 to TRBJ2-3; TCRdb gives TRBD2 as the D gene, but with no DNA this cannot be confirmed. CDR3 loop: CASSATTHPAGGRQYF.